Below, one TCR beta chain is given with its context. As yet, its antigen is unknown. V lost 4 bases and J 1 base, leaving 12 bases between the germline ends. CDR1 is SGHKS, CDR2 YYEKEE, per germline (reference sequence). CDR3 length: 14 residues. The protocol attached unique molecular identifiers to individual cDNA molecules. TCRdb independently ran MiXCR on the 5' RACE reads; one entry per CDR3 protein. This sample has some 50,000 distinct CDR3 sequences; around 10% occur once, and the top ten carry roughly 4%. The sample comes from a study of early T cells in non-severe SARS-CoV-2 infection. Overall study: With bulk RNA from unsorted whole blood as input, sequencing yielded unpaired chains. The study's findings and limits: Missing private and CD4 specificities, VDJdb matching favored anti-spike CD8 responses.

The sequencing sample was made of whole blood. This chain connects TRBV5-5 to TRBJ2-7, with D hard to call. This clonotype was obtained from an adult who was a healthcare worker with PCR-confirmed SARS-CoV-2 infection or an uninfected control (not recorded which). The CDR3 protein is CASSPGPVSYEQYF. Here the CDR3 DNA reads TGTGCCAGCAGCCCAGGACCGGTTTCCTACGAGCAGTACTTC.